This TCR beta chain was found in a study of blood T cells in healthy people across ages. Study-wide results and caveats: In older individuals, TCR beta diversity per million T cells was lower, falling roughly linearly with age. CMV status of donors was unknown, possibly confounding expanded clonotype changes.

Between the trimmed V and J ends, which lost 0 bases and 11 bases, there was a span of 17 bases. CDR3 size: 14 residues. The V gene's germline CDR1 is SGHRS and CDR2 YFSETQ. As concerns this clonotype: The target antigen is unknown.

It was with a sample-barcoded 5' primer and a J-beta primer mix that a second PCR of about 7 to 12 cycles was run. Each TCR beta cDNA got a 12-nucleotide random molecular identifier. At least 2.5 million CDR3-containing paired-end reads were obtained per sample. TCRdb independently ran MiXCR on the 5' RACE reads; one entry per CDR3 protein. This table has about 1 million distinct CDR3 sequences, under 45% appearing once. The sequence came from a woman aged 60 to 75 in good health. The sequenced sample consisted of blood. The chain recombines TRBV5-1 with TRBJ2-5; D is unclear. The CDR3 DNA reads as TGCGCCAGCAGCTTGGCAGCGATACGCAATGAGCAGTACTTC. Residues: CASSLAAIRNEQYF.